This TCR beta chain was sequenced during a study of response to subunit inactivated influenza vaccine. TCRdb ran MiXCR on the RT-PCR reads and lists one entry per CDR3 protein. Of over 150,000 distinct CDR3 sequences listed, roughly a tenth are singletons. There are 15 residues in the CDR3. Germline CDR1 LGHNA, CDR2 YSLEER. The trim removed 3 bases at V and 10 bases at J, leaving 13 bases unmatched. The sample in question was CD8+ T cells sorted from PBMCs, obtained roughly 24 months after vaccination. The TCR originated in a man between 50 and 69 years old who received an inactivated influenza vaccine. The chain uses TRBV4-3 and TRBJ1-2, with TRBD1 identical over 8 bases. Written as DNA, the CDR3 is TGCGCCAGCAGCCAGGGACAGGATAATTCTATGGACTACACCTTC. Translating it yields CASSQGQDNSMDYTF.